This T cell receptor beta chain derives from a study of CD8 T cells in ankylosing spondylitis. This CDR3 spans 17 amino acids. CDR1 is SGHRS and CDR2 is YFSETQ in the germline V gene. V was cut by 6 bases and J by 0 bases, with 16 bases left in between. About this clonotype: Its matching antigen is unknown.

Via MiXCR, TCRdb re-called the 5' RACE reads, giving one row per CDR3 protein. Of about 500,000 distinct CDR3 sequences in the sample, roughly 13% were seen once. Broader study findings: Apparently characteristic of ankylosing spondylitis blood was a TCR beta motif (roughly eight highly homologous variants).

This TCR derives from a male donor with ankylosing spondylitis. This chain uses TRBV5-1 with TRBJ2-6; D possibly corresponds to TRBD2 (6 bases). The source material was blood, either unsorted or a sorted T cell fraction (not recorded which). This chain's CDR3 is CASTILGGSSGANVLTF. CDR3 coding DNA: TGCGCCAGCACCATACTTGGGGGGAGCTCTGGGGCCAACGTCCTGACTTTC.